This is a list of T cell receptor beta chains from one sample in a study of shared clonotypes between healthy human individuals. TCRdb keeps only in-frame clones here, not all; method: immunoSEQ multiplex PCR. The table lists some 1.4 million clones, 95% to 97% of them singletons. Sample: naive CD4+ T cells sorted from blood. These receptor sequences come from a man aged 25 to 40 in good health. Both conserved end residues are part of each CDR3. Each record gives: D gene, clone size, J gene, V gene, CDR3 protein, CDR3 DNA. D genes are given only for firm matches. Clone size is shown for a subset of rows, as once, few, many or a class of expanded clone.

>-|-|TRBJ2-2|TRBV6-6
CASSREGHNTGELFF
TGTGCCAGCAGTAGAGAGGGACACAACACCGGGGAGCTGTTTTTT
>TRBD1|-|TRBJ2-7|TRBV5-6
CASSSTGTPYEQYF
TGTGCCAGCAGTTCGACAGGGACCCCCTACGAGCAGTACTTC
>-|-|TRBJ1-2|TRBV6-8
CASSYRQEKGIANYGYTF
TGTGCCAGCAGTTACAGACAGGAAAAGGGAATAGCTAACTATGGCTACACCTTC
>-|-|TRBJ2-3|TRBV2
CASCLAGRTDTQYF
TGTGCCAGCTGTCTAGCAGGCCGCACAGATACGCAGTATTTT
>-|-|TRBJ2-5|TRBV7-9
CASRSVGAQYF
TGTGCCAGCAGGTCCGTAGGGGCCCAGTACTTC
>TRBD1|-|TRBJ1-3|TRBV19
CASSIGQVGNTIYF
TGTGCCAGTAGTATCGGACAGGTGGGAAACACCATATATTTT
>TRBD2|-|TRBJ2-2|TRBV10-2
CASSESRGSVHTGELFF
TGCGCCAGCAGTGAGAGTCGCGGGAGCGTTCACACCGGGGAGCTGTTTTTT
>-|once|TRBJ2-7|TRBV6-5
CASSYAGTYEQYF
TGTGCCAGCAGTTACGCGGGGACTTACGAGCAGTACTTC
>TRBD1|once|TRBJ2-7|TRBV14
CASSQLGTAYEQYF
TGTGCCAGCAGCCAGCTTGGGACAGCGTACGAGCAGTACTTC
>TRBD1|-|TRBJ2-1|TRBV14
CASSHIPGQGPIAAYNEQFF
TGTGCCAGCAGCCATATTCCGGGACAGGGGCCAATTGCCGCCTACAATGAGCAGTTCTTC
>-|-|TRBJ2-3|TRBV1
CTSSHRSGSGSRADTQYF
TGCACCAGCAGCCATCGGTCTGGGAGCGGGAGTCGGGCAGATACGCAGTATTTT
>-|-|TRBJ2-2|TRBV14
CASSPAGELFF
TGTGCCAGCTCTCCTGCCGGGGAGCTGTTTTTT
>-|-|TRBJ2-3|TRBV5-8
CASTQVGGTQYF
TGTGCCAGCACCCAGGTAGGGGGTACGCAGTATTTT
>TRBD1|once|TRBJ2-3|TRBV12-5
CASGLVLSGDRGMHTQYF
TGTGCTAGTGGTTTGGTACTCTCTGGGGACAGGGGGATGCATACGCAGTATTTT
>TRBD1|-|TRBJ2-1|TRBV28
CASSKPWGGQGAHNEQFF
TGTGCCAGCAGTAAACCCTGGGGGGGACAGGGGGCTCACAATGAGCAGTTCTTC
>TRBD2|-|TRBJ2-1|TRBV5-1
CASAYSTGLAGGNEQFF
TGCGCCAGCGCTTACTCAACGGGACTAGCGGGAGGGAATGAGCAGTTCTTC
>-|-|TRBJ2-5|TRBV10-3
CAISESSETQYF
TGTGCCATCAGTGAGTCATCCGAGACCCAGTACTTC
>TRBD1|once|TRBJ2-1|TRBV5-1
CASSVGQGGYNEQFF
TGCGCCAGCAGCGTGGGACAGGGAGGGTACAATGAGCAGTTCTTC
>TRBD1|-|TRBJ1-1|TRBV7-2
CASSLLGQGNTEAFF
TGTGCCAGCAGCTTATTAGGACAGGGGAACACTGAAGCTTTCTTT
>TRBD1|-|TRBJ2-7|TRBV19
CASSDRAAALPPDEQYF
TGTGCCAGTAGTGACAGGGCGGCGGCCTTACCCCCAGACGAGCAGTACTTC
>-|-|TRBJ1-5|TRBV28
CASHSSRGAHF
TGTGCCAGCCATTCAAGTAGGGGAGCGCATTTT
>-|-|TRBJ2-5|TRBV6-6
CASSSTGLETQYF
TGTGCCAGCAGTTCCACAGGGTTGGAGACCCAGTACTTC
>TRBD1|-|TRBJ1-1|TRBV5-1
CASSVGQGHLEAFF
TGCGCCAGCAGCGTGGGACAGGGGCACCTTGAAGCTTTCTTT
>-|-|TRBJ2-7|TRBV7-2
CASSPQELVIYEQYF
TGTGCCAGCAGCCCCCAGGAGCTGGTTATTTACGAGCAGTACTTC
>-|-|TRBJ2-1|TRBV5-1
CASSLVPREGEQFF
TGCGCCAGCAGCTTGGTACCTAGGGAAGGGGAGCAGTTCTTC
>TRBD2|-|TRBJ2-7|TRBV4-2
CASSQRGAGEQYF
TGTGCCAGCAGCCAGCGGGGGGCTGGTGAGCAGTACTTC
>-|-|TRBJ2-7|TRBV7-3
CASSPDTNFPYEQYF
TGTGCCAGCAGCCCTGATACCAACTTTCCCTACGAGCAGTACTTC
>-|-|TRBJ2-7|TRBV5-6
CASSFDNRPYEQYF
TGTGCCAGCAGCTTCGACAATCGCCCCTACGAGCAGTACTTC
>TRBD2|-|TRBJ2-7|TRBV5-3
CARSLVHLLAGGRNEQYF
TGTGCCAGAAGCCTTGTACATTTACTAGCGGGAGGGCGGAACGAGCAGTACTTC
>-|-|TRBJ1-2|TRBV2
CASRWEVYGYTF
TGTGCCAGCAGGTGGGAGGTCTATGGCTACACCTTC
>-|-|TRBJ2-1|TRBV5-1
CASSLAAGHAYNEQFF
TGCGCCAGCAGCTTGGCCGCGGGACATGCCTACAATGAGCAGTTCTTC
>-|-|TRBJ1-2|TRBV5-6
CASSLWGGGYYGYTF
TGTGCCAGCAGCTTGTGGGGTGGTGGTTACTATGGCTACACCTTC
>-|-|TRBJ2-2|TRBV7-6
CASSLRGLNTGELFF
TGTGCCAGCAGCTTAAGAGGTCTTAACACCGGGGAGCTGTTTTTT
>-|-|TRBJ2-3|TRBV5-3
CARSLGISDYTDTQYF
TGTGCCAGAAGCTTGGGTATTAGCGACTACACAGATACGCAGTATTTT
>-|-|TRBJ1-4|TRBV7-3
CASSLSSAGPFF
TGTGCCAGCAGCTTAAGTTCGGCAGGGCCGTTTTTT
>-|once|TRBJ1-1|TRBV4-1
CASSQVRDTEAFF
TGCGCCAGCAGCCAAGTGAGAGACACTGAAGCTTTCTTT
>-|-|TRBJ2-3|TRBV21-1
CASSCGQYF
TGTGCCAGCTCGTGTGGGCAGTATTTT
>TRBD1|-|TRBJ1-5|TRBV19
CASSTTGKTNQPQHF
TGTGCCAGTAGCACGACAGGGAAAACCAATCAGCCCCAGCATTTT
>-|once|TRBJ2-2|TRBV9
CASSSRDANTGELFF
TGTGCCAGCAGCTCCCGGGACGCGAACACCGGGGAGCTGTTTTTT
>TRBD1|-|TRBJ1-3|TRBV19
CASSTGTGLRNTIYF
TGTGCCAGTAGTACCGGGACAGGGCTTAGAAACACCATATATTTT
>-|-|TRBJ1-4|TRBV5-1
CASSLRGEVEKLFF
TGCGCCAGCAGCTTGCGAGGGGAAGTTGAAAAACTGTTTTTT
>TRBD1|-|TRBJ2-7|TRBV5-4
CASSSHRGLEQYF
TGTGCCAGCAGCAGTCACAGGGGCCTCGAGCAGTACTTC
>-|-|TRBJ2-5|TRBV19
CASSMYETQYF
TGTGCCAGTAGTATGTACGAGACCCAGTACTTC
>TRBD1|-|TRBJ1-5|TRBV2
CASSDRRQGSNQPQHF
TGTGCCAGCAGTGACAGAAGACAGGGTAGCAATCAGCCCCAGCATTTT
>-|-|TRBJ2-1|TRBV7-2
CASSLVLAEQFF
TGTGCCAGCAGCTTAGTACTAGCAGAGCAGTTCTTC
>TRBD1|-|TRBJ2-7|TRBV18
CASSPRGQAHEQYF
TGTGCCAGCTCACCACGGGGACAGGCCCACGAGCAGTACTTC
>TRBD2|-|TRBJ2-3|TRBV7-3
CASSLIAGEIKDTQYF
TGTGCCAGCAGCTTAATAGCGGGAGAGATCAAGGATACGCAGTATTTT
>TRBD1|-|TRBJ1-1|TRBV18
CASSPQGAGAFF
TGTGCCAGCTCACCACAGGGGGCGGGAGCTTTCTTT
>-|-|TRBJ1-3|TRBV7-9
CASIRDMSSGNTIYF
TGTGCCAGCATCCGGGACATGAGCTCTGGAAACACCATATATTTT
>-|-|TRBJ2-5|TRBV4-2
CASSHNLTHRQEETQYF
TGTGCCAGCAGCCACAACCTCACGCACAGACAGGAAGAGACCCAGTACTTC
>TRBD1|-|TRBJ2-3|TRBV4-3
CASSQEFTTGADTQYF
TGCGCCAGCAGCCAAGAGTTTACGACAGGGGCAGATACGCAGTATTTT
>TRBD2|-|TRBJ2-7|TRBV28
CASSLPTSGRGEQYF
TGTGCCAGCAGCCTCCCCACTAGCGGGAGAGGCGAGCAGTACTTC